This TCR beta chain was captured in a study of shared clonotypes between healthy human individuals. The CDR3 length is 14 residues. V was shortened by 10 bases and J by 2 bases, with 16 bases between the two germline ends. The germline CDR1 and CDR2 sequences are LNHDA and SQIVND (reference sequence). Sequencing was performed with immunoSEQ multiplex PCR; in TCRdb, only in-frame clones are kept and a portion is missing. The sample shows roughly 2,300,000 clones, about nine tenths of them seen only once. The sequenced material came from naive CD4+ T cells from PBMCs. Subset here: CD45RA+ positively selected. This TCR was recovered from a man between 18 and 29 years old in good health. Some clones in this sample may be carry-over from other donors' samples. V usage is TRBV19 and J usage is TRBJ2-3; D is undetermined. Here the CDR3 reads CATKTAHYTDTQYF. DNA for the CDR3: TGTGCCACCAAAACAGCGCATTACACAGATACGCAGTATTTT.